This T cell receptor (beta chain) was captured by sequencing in a study of blood T cell repertoires in COVID-19 (dated by TCRdb to the early 2020s). Background for the entire study: Samples from collaborators originated in the United States, Italy and Spain and spanned both the acute and convalescent phases of COVID-19. The prospective study material was composed of cDNA or gDNA derived from T cells, B-cell-depleted T cells, or PBMCs. The dataset comprised deeply sampled blood TCRbeta repertoires from subjects exposed to, actively infected with, or recovered from COVID-19. A freely available public database, intended as a resource for researchers studying the immune response to SARS-CoV-2, is where the repertoires were released. Samples were obtained from the ongoing ImmuneRACE study (first 160 participants) and from 1,254 subjects provided by 6 global collaborators. Sample metadata almost always included a de-identified subject ID, COVID-19 status, age in years and sex. HLA class I and class II types, where available, came from metadata supplied by the sample provider rather than from assay-based typing.

The collaborating institutions used their own protocols to collect whole blood in K2EDTA tubes. Collaborator samples were shipped for TCRbeta analysis as frozen whole blood, isolated PBMCs, or DNA extracted from either sample type. Points on this clone: The specificity of this receptor is unknown. The record has no base qualities; no much larger clone is one base away.

The immunoSEQ Assay, a bias-controlled multiplex PCR, was used to amplify TCRbeta CDR3 regions from genomic DNA. Per the source publication's procedure: The number of nucleated cells in each sample was estimated from the amplification of reference gene primers within the assay. To quantify the absolute abundance of each unique TCRbeta CDR3 rearrangement, sequence reads were collapsed and filtered. Productive Simpson clonality was computed per sample as the square root of Simpson's diversity index over productive rearrangements. As stored in TCRdb, this immuneACCESS dataset retains in-frame rearrangements with V and J assigned. A fraction of the clones does not appear; measured against another copy, unresolved V genes explain less than half of the discrepancy, and the remainder lacks a known reason. That table supplies the V and J calls and clone size; D and trimming were determined from the DNA. The sample records over 120,000 clones, over 75% of which are singletons. In total, the top ten clones hold over 35% of the sample.

The paper's findings and limits, for the study overall: Clinical and demographic metadata were provided uncurated, with the amount varying by source and participant.

Here V drops 5 bases and J drops 7 bases, and the junction holds 5 bases not matched to any gene. Spanning cysteine to phenylalanine, the CDR3 consists of 15 amino acids. Solely the CDR3 DNA is kept, with 45 bases framed from the first base. CDR1 is given as SNHLY and CDR2 as FYNNEI, both from the germline V gene. The TCR comes from a human donor in a cohort sampled during active COVID-19. Source material: peripheral blood. The sequence joins TRBV2 to TRBJ2-2; 12 central nucleotides agree with TRBD2. The CDR3: CASSLTSGGDGELFF. The DNA reads as follows: TGTGCCAGCAGTTTGACTAGCGGGGGAGACGGGGAGCTGTTTTTT. When the CDR3 is completed using the reference TRBV2 and TRBJ2-2 genes on either side, the full variable domain is EPEVTQTPSHQVTQMGQEVILRCVPISNHLYFYWYRQILGQKVEFLVSFYNNEISEKSEIFDDQFSVERPDGSNFTLKIRSTKLEDSAMYFCASSLTSGGDGELFFGEGSRLTVL.